This T cell receptor (beta chain) comes out of a study of control samples from healthy donors and cancer patients. The CDR3 contains 16 residues. CDR1 is MGHDK, CDR2 SYGVNS, per germline. V lost 2 bases, J lost 6 bases, and 19 bases lay in between. The assay was immunoSEQ multiplex PCR, and TCRdb's table has in-frame clones only and misses some. The table lists nearly 200,000 clones, about 91% of them singletons. Specimen: blood. The J gene is TRBJ1-1, the V gene TRBV25-1; D is unresolved. The sequence was collected from a man aged 25-40 years in good health. The CDR3 nucleotides read TGTGCCAGCAGTGAAAATATAGAGTCTCGGGGAGCTGAAGCTTTCTTT. Translation: CASSENIESRGAEAFF.